The text below deals with one T cell receptor beta chain. Its antigen is not yet known. No qualities accompany the bases; no much larger clone lies one base away. V is trimmed back by 4 bases and J by 4 bases, and the junction contains 10 bases that no gene match accounts for. The germline V gene encodes CDR1 SGHNT and CDR2 YYREEE (reference sequence). The CDR3 holds 15 amino acids from the cysteine to the phenylalanine. Only the CDR3 DNA stays, 45 bases, in frame from base 1. The data belong to a study of T cell changes during pregnancy in multiple sclerosis (dated by TCRdb to the late 2010s). Study-level background: In women with multiple sclerosis, the researchers looked at how the T cell repertoire shifted as pregnancy progressed.

Preparation of the library involved the immunoSEQ multiplex PCR assay. Entries here come from immuneACCESS through TCRdb and include only in-frame sequences with V and J called. Some clones fail to appear in such tables; in the studies checked, an unresolved V gene covers under half of the shortfall, and the cause of the remainder is unknown. This sample gives 65,000 to 95,000 clones in total; about nine tenths of them show up just once. 1.5% to 2% of the sample belongs to the ten largest clones. This sequence originates from a female donor with multiple sclerosis, enrolled in a pregnancy study. The sequencing here drew on peripheral blood, taken before pregnancy. The V gene is TRBV5-4 and the J gene is TRBJ2-7; 8 nucleotides in the junction match TRBD1. DNA sequence: TGTGCCAGCAGCCCCGGTGGACAGGGTAAATACGAGCAGTACTTC. Translated, this is CASSPGGQGKYEQYF.